This T cell receptor beta chain was found in a study of blood T cell repertoires in COVID-19. Study-wide background: The samples span acute and convalescent COVID-19 from the United States, Italy and Spain. T cells, B-cell-depleted T cells, or PBMCs provided the cDNA or gDNA that served as material.

Sequenced by immunoSEQ multiplex PCR; TCRdb stores in-frame clones only, minus some. The sample includes around 89,000 clones, roughly 88% of them seen just once. The CDR3 is 17 amino acids. The V and J genes are TRBV12-1 and TRBJ1-5; the table's D gene call, TRBD1, was not cross checked with the DNA. TRBV12-1 is a known pseudogene. This TCR came from a man between 60 and 75 years old with acute or convalescent COVID-19. Material for sequencing was peripheral blood. Here the CDR3 reads CASSSGTGEGMNQPQHF. CDR3 coding DNA: TGTGCCAGCAGTTCCGGGACAGGGGAAGGGATGAATCAGCCCCAGCATTTT.